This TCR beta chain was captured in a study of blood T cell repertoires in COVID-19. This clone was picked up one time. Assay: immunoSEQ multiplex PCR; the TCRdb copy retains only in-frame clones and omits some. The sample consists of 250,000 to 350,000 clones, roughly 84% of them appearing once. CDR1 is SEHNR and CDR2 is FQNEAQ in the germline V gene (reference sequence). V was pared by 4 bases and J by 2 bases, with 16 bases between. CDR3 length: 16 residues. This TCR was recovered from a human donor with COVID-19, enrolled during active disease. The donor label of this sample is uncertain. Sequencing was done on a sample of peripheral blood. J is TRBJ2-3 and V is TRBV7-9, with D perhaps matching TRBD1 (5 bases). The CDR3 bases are TGTGCCAGCAGCTCCCAGGGCAGGGTGATCACAGATACGCAGTATTTT. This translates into CASSSQGRVITDTQYF.